This record looks at one TCR beta chain sequence and its context. There are a few counts of this clonotype. It has no known antigen specificity. One base away there is no much larger clone; base qualities are not given. The treatment or condition label for this specimen denotes: allogeneic hematopoietic cell transplantation with graft depleted of TCRalphabeta T cells and CD19 B cells. The transplant recipients were children given TCRalphabeta/CD19-depleted allogeneic hematopoietic cell grafts. The data stem from a study of T-cell reconstitution after alpha-beta-depleted transplantation in children (dated by TCRdb to about 2016). The study in broad terms: T-cell immune reconstitution after TCRalphabeta/CD19-depleted allogeneic hematopoietic cell transplantation in children was quantitatively tracked in the study by means of TCR repertoire profiling. The paper as a whole reports these results and caveats: Apparently early alphabetaT-cell count recovery about two months after transplant reportedly relied on only several hundred rapidly expanded clones derived from non-depleted graft cells. In some patients, the high TCRbeta diversity seen at day 60 was put down to recipient T cells and intrathymic progenitors that had survived conditioning. Hyperexpanded clone frequencies declined over subsequent months; after one year, T-cell counts and TCRbeta diversity were mostly attributed to newly produced T cells.

Library method: PCR. The data were produced on an Illumina HiSeq 2500. TCR libraries were prepared with molecular barcoding, using unique molecular identifiers to normalize TCRbeta repertoire quantification. Through fastp at Q25 and MiXCR, TCRdb rebuilt clones from the public reads, retaining in-frame beta chains. Every CDR3 protein is listed once, alongside the most common genes and DNA of its rows. A total of some 200,000 distinct CDR3 sequences appear in this sample, around 8.4% of them only once. Roughly a third of the sample comes from the top ten. The sequencing here drew on PBMCs, mostly from graft donor cells, taken 360 days after TCRalphabeta/CD19-depleted stem cell transplant. The TCR comes from a male patient between 2 and 10 years old who had a stem cell transplant for acute myeloid leukemia, so the T cells may come from the graft donor.

The DNA is as follows: TGTGCCAGCAGCCTTAGCGGGAAAAGGTCCTACGAGCAGTACTTC. Its product reads: CASSLSGKRSYEQYF. The sequence joins TRBV12-3 or TRBV12-4 to TRBJ2-7; TRBD2 matches 8 bases in the middle. Including the terminal cysteine and phenylalanine, the CDR3 comprises 15 residues. Only CDR3 DNA remains: 45 bases, in frame from the first base. Trimmed from V: 6 bases; trimmed from J: 1 base; junction bases lacking a gene match: 8.